This TCR beta chain was recorded in a study of T cell responses to AZD1222 COVID-19 vaccine. Study-wide results and limits: In a largely white British group with more females than males, clonal diversity was possibly underestimated. At baseline, seropositivity was found in only a handful of AZD1222 recipients. An increase in Spike-specific TCR breadth and depth was observed after two AZD1222 doses.

Profiling relied on immunoSEQ multiplex PCR, and the TCRdb table lists in-frame clones only, not all of them. The sample consists of some 130,000 clones, under 95% of them appearing once. Per germline, CDR1 LNHNV and CDR2 YYDKDF (reference sequence). The CDR3 is made up of 13 amino acids. Between the trimmed V and J ends, which lost 8 bases and 4 bases, there was a span of 14 bases. Details on this clone: The antigen is unknown.

Here the sequenced sample was peripheral blood, taken 28 days after the second AZD1222 dose. V usage is TRBV15 and J usage is TRBJ1-2; TRBD1 is a possible D gene (6 bases). This sequence was found in an adult who received the AZD1222 COVID-19 vaccine. CDR3 region: CATQRRGSYGYTF. The CDR3 coding sequence is TGTGCCACCCAGAGGAGGGGGAGCTATGGCTACACCTTC. Based on the CDR3 plus reference TRBV15 and TRBJ1-2, the full variable domain is DAMVIQNPRYQVTQFGKPVTLSCSQTLNHNVMYWYQQKSSQAPKLLFHYYDKDFNNEADTPDNFQSRRPNTSFCFLDIRSPGLGDTAMYLCATQRRGSYGYTFGSGTRLTVV.